The following is a TCR beta chain sequence with its context. Its antigen is as yet unknown. These data belong to a study of CD8 T cells in ankylosing spondylitis. TCRdb ran MiXCR on the 5' RACE reads and lists one entry per CDR3 protein. Here the sample spans just under 550,000 distinct CDR3 sequences, 10% to 15% being singletons. Points from the study as a whole: Significantly higher representation of disease-linked clones was reported for matched ankylosing spondylitis synovial fluid. Among TCR beta sequences, a motif of roughly 8 highly homologous variants appeared characteristic of ankylosing spondylitis blood.

The CDR3 is 15 amino acids. Trimming stripped 3 bases from V and 4 bases from J, with 16 bases between. The germline gives CDR1 LNHDA, CDR2 SQIVND (reference sequence). The chain links TRBV19 to TRBJ2-7, with D hard to call. The specimen sequenced was blood, either unsorted or a sorted T cell fraction (not recorded which). The TCR originated in a male donor with ankylosing spondylitis. The CDR3 coding sequence is TGTGCCAGTAGTATGGGCAGGAAGAGAATTTACGAGCAGTACGTC. Amino acids: CASSMGRKRIYEQYV.